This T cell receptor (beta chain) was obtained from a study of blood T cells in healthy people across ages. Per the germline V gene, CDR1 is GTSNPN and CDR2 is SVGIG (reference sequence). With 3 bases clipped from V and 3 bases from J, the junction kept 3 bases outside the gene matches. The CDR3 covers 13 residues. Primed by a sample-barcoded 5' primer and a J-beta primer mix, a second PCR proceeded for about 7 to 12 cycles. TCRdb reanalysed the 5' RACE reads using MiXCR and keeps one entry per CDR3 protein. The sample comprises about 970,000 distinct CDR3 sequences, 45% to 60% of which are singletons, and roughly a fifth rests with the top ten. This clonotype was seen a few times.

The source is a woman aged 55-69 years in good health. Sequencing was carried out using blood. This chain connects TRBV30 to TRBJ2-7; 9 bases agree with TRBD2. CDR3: CAWRLAGGYEQYF. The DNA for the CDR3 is TGTGCCTGGAGACTAGCGGGTGGCTACGAGCAGTACTTC.